What follows are 2 T cell receptor beta chains derived from one specimen sequenced in a study of shared clonotypes between healthy human individuals. The assay was immunoSEQ multiplex PCR, and TCRdb's table has in-frame clones only and misses some. Here the sample spans approximately 2.4 million clones, approximately 96% being singletons. Sequencing was performed on naive CD4+ T cells sorted from blood. Subset reported: CD45RA+ positively selected. These receptors were taken from a man younger than 35 in good health.

V usage is TRBV5-1 and J usage is TRBJ1-1, with 7 bases lining up with TRBD1. Germline V gene sequence: CDR1 SGHRS, CDR2 YFSETQ. Trimming at V came to 2 bases and at J to 3 bases, leaving 7 bases not matched to a gene. The CDR3 length is 15 residues. CDR3 DNA sequence: TGCGCCAGCAGCTTCGGGACAGTGCAATACACTGAAGCTTTCTTT. Its translation is CASSFGTVQYTEAFF.

The J gene is TRBJ1-2, the V gene TRBV6-5; D is undetermined. Germline CDR1 is MNHEY and CDR2 is SVGAGI. The V end lost 2 bases, the J end lost 4 bases, and 11 bases lay between the germline ends. The CDR3 extends over 14 amino acids. The CDR3 sequence is CASSYAASSYGYTF. The CDR3 coding sequence is TGTGCCAGCAGTTACGCCGCCAGCAGCTATGGCTACACCTTC.